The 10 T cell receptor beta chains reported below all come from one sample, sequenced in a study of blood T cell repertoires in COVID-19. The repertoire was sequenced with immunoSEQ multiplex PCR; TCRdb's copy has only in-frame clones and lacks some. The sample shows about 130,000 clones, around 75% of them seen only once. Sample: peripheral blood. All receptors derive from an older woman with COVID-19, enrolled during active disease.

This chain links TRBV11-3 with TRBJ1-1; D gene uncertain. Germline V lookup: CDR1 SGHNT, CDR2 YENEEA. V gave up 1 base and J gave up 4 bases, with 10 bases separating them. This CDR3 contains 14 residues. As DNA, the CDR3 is TGTGCCAGCAGCTTAGGGGGAGGTAGCACTGAAGCTTTCTTT. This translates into CASSLGGGSTEAFF.

The CDR3 sequence is CASSQEYRGKTKNIQYF. DNA for the CDR3: TGCGCCAGCAGCCAAGAATACCGGGGGAAGACCAAAAACATTCAGTACTTC. The V call is TRBV4-1, the J call TRBJ2-4; tentative D call: TRBD2 (6 bases). Germline assignment: CDR1 MGHRA and CDR2 YSYEKL. The CDR3 spans 17 residues. Deletions cut 0 bases from V and 2 bases from J, with 14 bases between.

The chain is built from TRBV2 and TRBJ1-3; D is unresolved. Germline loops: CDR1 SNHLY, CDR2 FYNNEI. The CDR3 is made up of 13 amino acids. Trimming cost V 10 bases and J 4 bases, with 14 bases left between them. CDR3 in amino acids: CATSSRAGNTIYF. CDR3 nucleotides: TGTGCCACTTCAAGTCGTGCGGGAAACACCATATATTTT.

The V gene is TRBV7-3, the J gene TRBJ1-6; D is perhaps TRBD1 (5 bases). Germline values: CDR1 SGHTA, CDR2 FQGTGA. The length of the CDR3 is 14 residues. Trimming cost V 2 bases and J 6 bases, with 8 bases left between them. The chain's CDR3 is CASSLGTLNSPLHF. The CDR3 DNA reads TGTGCCAGCAGCTTAGGGACTCTTAATTCACCCCTCCACTTT.

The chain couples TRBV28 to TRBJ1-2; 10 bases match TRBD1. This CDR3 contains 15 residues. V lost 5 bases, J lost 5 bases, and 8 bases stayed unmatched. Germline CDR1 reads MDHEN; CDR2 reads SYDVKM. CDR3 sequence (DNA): TGTGCCAGCAGTACCCCTTGGGGACAGGGGTATGGCTACACCTTC. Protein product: CASSTPWGQGYGYTF.

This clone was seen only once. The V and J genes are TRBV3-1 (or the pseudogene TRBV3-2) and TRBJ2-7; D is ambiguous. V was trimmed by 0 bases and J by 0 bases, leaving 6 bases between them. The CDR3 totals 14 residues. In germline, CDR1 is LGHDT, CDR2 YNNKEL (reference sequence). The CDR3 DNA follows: TGTGCCAGCAGCCAAGATTCCCTCTCCTACGAGCAGTACTTC. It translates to CASSQDSLSYEQYF.

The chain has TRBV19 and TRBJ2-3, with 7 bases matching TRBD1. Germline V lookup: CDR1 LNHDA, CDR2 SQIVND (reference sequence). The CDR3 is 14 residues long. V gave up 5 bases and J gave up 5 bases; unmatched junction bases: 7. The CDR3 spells CASSSQGFEDTQYF. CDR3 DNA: TGTGCCAGTAGTTCACAGGGGTTTGAAGATACGCAGTATTTT.

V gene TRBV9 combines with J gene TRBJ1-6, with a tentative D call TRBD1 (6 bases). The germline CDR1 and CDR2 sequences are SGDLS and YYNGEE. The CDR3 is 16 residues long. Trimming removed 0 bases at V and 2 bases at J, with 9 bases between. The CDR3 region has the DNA TGTGCCAGCAGCGTAGGATCAGGGGCCTATAATTCACCCCTCCACTTT. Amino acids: CASSVGSGAYNSPLHF.

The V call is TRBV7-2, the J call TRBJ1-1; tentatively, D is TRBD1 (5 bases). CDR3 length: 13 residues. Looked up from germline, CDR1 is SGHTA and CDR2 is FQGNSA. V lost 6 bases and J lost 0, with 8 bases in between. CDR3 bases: TGTGCCAGCAGGCGGGGGATGAACACTGAAGCTTTCTTT. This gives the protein CASRRGMNTEAFF.

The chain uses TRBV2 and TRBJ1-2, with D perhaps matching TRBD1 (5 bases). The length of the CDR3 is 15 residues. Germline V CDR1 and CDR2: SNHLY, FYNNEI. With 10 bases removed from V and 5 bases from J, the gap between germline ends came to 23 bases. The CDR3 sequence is CATRLGEGSRYGYTF. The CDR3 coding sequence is TGTGCCACCCGATTGGGGGAGGGGTCCCGGTATGGCTACACCTTC.